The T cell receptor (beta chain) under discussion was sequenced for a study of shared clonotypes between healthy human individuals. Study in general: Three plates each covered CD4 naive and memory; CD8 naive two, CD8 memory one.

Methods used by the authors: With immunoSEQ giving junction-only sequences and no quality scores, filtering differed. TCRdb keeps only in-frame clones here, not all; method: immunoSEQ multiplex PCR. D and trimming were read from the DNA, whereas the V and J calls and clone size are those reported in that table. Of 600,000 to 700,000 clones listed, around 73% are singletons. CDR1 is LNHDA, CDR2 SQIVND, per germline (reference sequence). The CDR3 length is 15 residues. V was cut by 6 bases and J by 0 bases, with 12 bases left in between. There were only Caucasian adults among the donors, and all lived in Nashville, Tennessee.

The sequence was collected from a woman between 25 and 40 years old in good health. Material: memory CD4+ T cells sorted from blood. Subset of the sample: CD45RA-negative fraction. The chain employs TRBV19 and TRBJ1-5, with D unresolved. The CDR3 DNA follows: TGTGCCAGTAGCCCCCTGGCCGGTAGCAATCAGCCCCAGCATTTT. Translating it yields CASSPLAGSNQPQHF.